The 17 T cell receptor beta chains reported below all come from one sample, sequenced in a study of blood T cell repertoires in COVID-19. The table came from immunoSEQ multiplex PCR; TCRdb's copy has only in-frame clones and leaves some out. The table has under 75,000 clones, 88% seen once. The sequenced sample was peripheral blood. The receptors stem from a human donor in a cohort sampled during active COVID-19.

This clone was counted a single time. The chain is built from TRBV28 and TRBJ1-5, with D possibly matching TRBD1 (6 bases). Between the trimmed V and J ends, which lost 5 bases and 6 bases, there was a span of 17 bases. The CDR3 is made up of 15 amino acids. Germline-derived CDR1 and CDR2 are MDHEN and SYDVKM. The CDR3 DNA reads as TGTGCCAGCAGTCCGATGGGGGGGCTTGGTCAGCCCCAGCATTTT. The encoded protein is CASSPMGGLGQPQHF.

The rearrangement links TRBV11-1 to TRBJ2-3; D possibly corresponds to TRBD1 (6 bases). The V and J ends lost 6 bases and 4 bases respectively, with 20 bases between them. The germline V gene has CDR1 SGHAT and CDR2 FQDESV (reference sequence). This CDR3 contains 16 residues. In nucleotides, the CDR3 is TGTGCCAGCAGTCACGGACAGCTAGAACCTTCAGATACGCAGTATTTT. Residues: CASSHGQLEPSDTQYF.

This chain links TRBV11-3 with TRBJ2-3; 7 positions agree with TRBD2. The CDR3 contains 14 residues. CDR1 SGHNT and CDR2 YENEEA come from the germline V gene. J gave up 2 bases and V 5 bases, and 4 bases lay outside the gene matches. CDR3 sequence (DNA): TGTGCCAGCAGCCGGGGAGGGATCACAGATACGCAGTATTTT. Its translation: CASSRGGITDTQYF.

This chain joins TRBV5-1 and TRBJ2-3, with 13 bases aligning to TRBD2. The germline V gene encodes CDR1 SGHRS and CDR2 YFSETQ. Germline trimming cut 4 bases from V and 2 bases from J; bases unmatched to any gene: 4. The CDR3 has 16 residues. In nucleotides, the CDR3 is TGCGCCAGCAGCCCGGGACTAGCGGGGAACACAGATACGCAGTATTTT. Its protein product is CASSPGLAGNTDTQYF.

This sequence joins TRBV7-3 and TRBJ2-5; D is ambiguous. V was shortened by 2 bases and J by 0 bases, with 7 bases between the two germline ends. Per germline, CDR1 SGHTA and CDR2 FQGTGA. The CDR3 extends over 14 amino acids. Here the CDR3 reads CASSLSSDQETQYF. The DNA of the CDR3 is TGTGCCAGCAGCTTATCAAGCGACCAAGAGACCCAGTACTTC.

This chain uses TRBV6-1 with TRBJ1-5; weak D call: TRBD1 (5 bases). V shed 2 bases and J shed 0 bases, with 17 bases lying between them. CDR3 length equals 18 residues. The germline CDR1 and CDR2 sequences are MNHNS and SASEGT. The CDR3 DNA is TGTGCCAGCAGTGAAACGGCAGGGCTTCGACTTAGCAATCAGCCCCAGCATTTT. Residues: CASSETAGLRLSNQPQHF.

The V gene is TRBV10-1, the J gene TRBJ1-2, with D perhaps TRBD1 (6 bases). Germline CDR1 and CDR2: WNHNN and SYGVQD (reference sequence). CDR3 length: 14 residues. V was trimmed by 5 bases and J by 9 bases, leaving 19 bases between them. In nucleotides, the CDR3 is TGCGCCAGCAGTCCCGGGACAAGTAGGAATAGCTACACCTTC. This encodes CASSPGTSRNSYTF.

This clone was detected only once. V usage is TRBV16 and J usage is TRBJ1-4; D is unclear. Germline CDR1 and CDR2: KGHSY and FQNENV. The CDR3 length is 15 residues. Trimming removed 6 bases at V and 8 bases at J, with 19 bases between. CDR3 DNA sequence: TGTGCCAGCAGGACCAACCCGCTGGGAGGGGAAAAACTGTTTTTT. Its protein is CASRTNPLGGEKLFF.

DNA for the CDR3: TGTGCCAGCAGCTCGCCGGGAGCTAACCGTGAAAAACTGTTTTTT. This sequence encodes CASSSPGANREKLFF. The chain is built from TRBV28 and TRBJ1-4, with D unresolved. V lost 6 bases to trimming and J lost 7 bases, with 18 bases between them. This CDR3 is built from 15 residues. Germline CDR1 MDHEN, CDR2 SYDVKM.

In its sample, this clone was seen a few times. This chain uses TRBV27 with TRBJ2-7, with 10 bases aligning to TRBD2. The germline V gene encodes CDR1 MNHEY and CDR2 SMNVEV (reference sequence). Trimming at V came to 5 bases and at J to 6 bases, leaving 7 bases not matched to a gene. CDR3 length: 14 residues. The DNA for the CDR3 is TGTGCCAGCAGTCCGATGGGACTAGCGAGCGAGCAGTACTTC. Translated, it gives CASSPMGLASEQYF.

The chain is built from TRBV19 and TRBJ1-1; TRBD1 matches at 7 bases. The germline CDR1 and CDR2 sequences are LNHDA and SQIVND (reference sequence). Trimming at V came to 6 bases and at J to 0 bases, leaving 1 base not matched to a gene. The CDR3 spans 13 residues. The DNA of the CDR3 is TGTGCCAGTAGGGGACAGCTGAACACTGAAGCTTTCTTT. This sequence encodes CASRGQLNTEAFF.

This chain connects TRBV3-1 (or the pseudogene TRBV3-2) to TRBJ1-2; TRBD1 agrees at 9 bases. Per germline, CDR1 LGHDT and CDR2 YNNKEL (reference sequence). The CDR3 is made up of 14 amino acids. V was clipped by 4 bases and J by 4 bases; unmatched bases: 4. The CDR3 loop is CASSRQGGTYGYTF. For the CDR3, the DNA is TGTGCCAGCAGCCGACAGGGGGGGACCTATGGCTACACCTTC.

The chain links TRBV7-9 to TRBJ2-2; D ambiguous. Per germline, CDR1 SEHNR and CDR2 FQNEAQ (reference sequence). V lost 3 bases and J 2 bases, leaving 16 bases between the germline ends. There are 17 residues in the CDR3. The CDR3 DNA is TGTGCCAGCAGCTTTTTGAGGCGAACCTTCAACACCGGGGAGCTGTTTTTT. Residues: CASSFLRRTFNTGELFF.

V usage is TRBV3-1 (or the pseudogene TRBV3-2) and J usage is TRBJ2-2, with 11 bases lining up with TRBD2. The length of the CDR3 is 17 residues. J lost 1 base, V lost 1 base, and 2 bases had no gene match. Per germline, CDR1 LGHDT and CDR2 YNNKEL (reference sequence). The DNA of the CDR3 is TGTGCCAGCAGCCAAGCCGGACTAGCGGGGAACACCGGGGAGCTGTTTTTT. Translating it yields CASSQAGLAGNTGELFF.

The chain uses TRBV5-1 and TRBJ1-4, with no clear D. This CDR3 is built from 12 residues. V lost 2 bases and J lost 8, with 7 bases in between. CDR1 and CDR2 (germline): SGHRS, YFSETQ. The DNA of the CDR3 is TGCGCCAGCAGCTTACACGGGGAAAAACTGTTTTTT. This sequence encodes CASSLHGEKLFF. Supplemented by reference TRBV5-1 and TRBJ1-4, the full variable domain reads KAGVTQTPRYLIKTRGQQVTLSCSPISGHRSVSWYQQTPGQGLQFLFEYFSETQRNKGNFPGRFSGRQFSNSRSEMNVSTLELGDSALYLCASSLHGEKLFFGSGTQLSVL.

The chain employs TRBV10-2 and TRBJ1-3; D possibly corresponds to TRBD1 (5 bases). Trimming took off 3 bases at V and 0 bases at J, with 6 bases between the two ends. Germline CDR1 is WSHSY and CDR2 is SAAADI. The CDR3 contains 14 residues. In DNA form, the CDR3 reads TGCGCCAGCAGTGAAACAGGCTCTGGAAACACCATATATTTT. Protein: CASSETGSGNTIYF.

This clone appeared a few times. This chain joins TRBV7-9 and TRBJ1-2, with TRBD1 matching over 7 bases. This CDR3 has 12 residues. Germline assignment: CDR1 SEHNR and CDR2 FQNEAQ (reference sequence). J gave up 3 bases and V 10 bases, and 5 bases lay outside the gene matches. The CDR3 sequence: CATWDRYYGYTF. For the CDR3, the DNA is TGTGCCACCTGGGACAGATACTATGGCTACACCTTC.